Following are 30 T cell receptor beta chains from one sample sequenced in a study of blood T cell repertoires in COVID-19. Libraries were prepared by immunoSEQ multiplex PCR; TCRdb keeps only in-frame clonotypes and omits some of them. The sample lists some 350,000 clones; roughly 90% were seen once. What was sequenced was peripheral blood. All receptors derive from a woman younger than 45 with COVID-19, enrolled during active disease.

The J gene is TRBJ1-5, the V gene TRBV7-2; a possible D gene is TRBD1 (5 bases). Deletions cut 5 bases from V and 5 bases from J, with 13 bases between. This CDR3 is 14 amino acids long. CDR1 and CDR2 from the germline V gene are SGHTA and FQGNSA. Written as DNA, the CDR3 is TGTGCCAGCAGCCCCGGGGGAGGGTATCAGCCCCAGCATTTT. The encoded protein is CASSPGGGYQPQHF.

This clone was seen a single time. The rearrangement links TRBV9 to TRBJ2-5, with D possibly being TRBD2 (5 bases). V lost 2 bases, J lost 4 bases, and 9 bases lay in between. Germline V CDR1 and CDR2: SGDLS, YYNGEE. The CDR3 covers 13 residues. For the CDR3, the DNA is TGTGCCAGCAGCGTCGGGATCGGAGAGACCCAGTACTTC. Protein product: CASSVGIGETQYF. Full variable domain (rest looked up from reference TRBV9 and TRBJ2-5): DSGVTQTPKHLITATGQRVTLRCSPRSGDLSVYWYQQSLDQGLQFLIQYYNGEERAKGNILERFSAQQFPDLHSELNLSSLELGDSALYFCASSVGIGETQYFGPGTRLLVL.

The chain employs TRBV3-1 (or the pseudogene TRBV3-2) and TRBJ1-6; the match to TRBD1 covers 8 bases. The CDR3 contains 15 residues. Per germline, CDR1 LGHDT and CDR2 YNNKEL (reference sequence). Losses at the gene ends were 1 base for V and 7 bases for J; bases not matched to a gene: 3. The CDR3 DNA sequence: TGTGCCAGCAGCCAAGCAGGGGGCTCGAATTCACCCCTCCACTTT. This gives the protein CASSQAGGSNSPLHF.

This clone was picked up one time. This chain uses TRBV5-1 with TRBJ1-6; tentative D call: TRBD1 (6 bases). This CDR3 is built from 15 residues. V was cut by 0 bases and J by 9 bases, with 13 bases left in between. Germline V CDR1 and CDR2: SGHRS, YFSETQ. CDR3 sequence: CASSLVAGAGSPLHF. Written as DNA, the CDR3 is TGCGCCAGCAGCTTGGTGGCGGGGGCGGGTTCACCCCTCCACTTT.

J is TRBJ2-1 and V is TRBV19; no clear D. Germline-derived CDR1 and CDR2 are LNHDA and SQIVND (reference sequence). Trimming removed 6 bases at V and 2 bases at J, with 8 bases between. The CDR3 loop spans 13 amino acids. CDR3 bases: TGTGCCAGTAGCAAAACACCCTACAATGAGCAGTTCTTC. Its translation: CASSKTPYNEQFF.

The chain links TRBV19 to TRBJ2-2; 9 bases match TRBD2. The CDR3 spans 20 residues. Trimming at V came to 8 bases and at J to 1 base, leaving 20 bases not matched to a gene. Looked up from germline, CDR1 is LNHDA and CDR2 is SQIVND (reference sequence). This chain's CDR3 is CASGNPGAFSGGLNTGELFF. CDR3 DNA sequence: TGTGCCAGTGGGAACCCGGGGGCATTTAGCGGGGGCCTGAACACCGGGGAGCTGTTTTTT.

The chain has TRBV2 and TRBJ2-5; 8 bases line up with TRBD2. CDR1 and CDR2 (germline): SNHLY, FYNNEI. This CDR3 has 15 residues. The ends lost 6 bases at V and 2 bases at J; junction bases unmatched: 8. The CDR3 region is CASRGRGAVQETQYF. In DNA form, the CDR3 reads TGTGCCAGCAGGGGGCGGGGGGCCGTTCAAGAGACCCAGTACTTC.

The gene calls are TRBV6-2 or TRBV6-3 and TRBJ1-5, with D hard to call. This CDR3 contains 15 residues. Trimming cost V 6 bases and J 2 bases, with 14 bases left between them. Germline CDR1 reads MNHEY; CDR2 reads SVGEGT. Here the CDR3 DNA reads TGTGCCAGCAGCCCTGGTGGCGGGGGCAATCAGCCCCAGCATTTT. This encodes CASSPGGGGNQPQHF.

The chain joins TRBV5-4 to TRBJ1-1; possibly TRBD1 for D (5 bases). Germline loops: CDR1 SGHNT, CDR2 YYREEE (reference sequence). V was pared by 3 bases and J by 2 bases, with 11 bases between. The CDR3 totals 14 residues. This CDR3 reads CASSSQGFNTEAFF. CDR3 DNA: TGTGCCAGCAGCTCCCAGGGATTCAACACTGAAGCTTTCTTT.

The chain recombines TRBV19 with TRBJ1-2; the D gene is possibly TRBD1 (6 bases). CDR3 length equals 14 residues. Trimming removed 6 bases at V and 2 bases at J, with 13 bases between. Per the germline V gene, CDR1 is LNHDA and CDR2 is SQIVND (reference sequence). CDR3 region: CASRPTGRNYGYTF. The CDR3 DNA follows: TGTGCCAGTAGACCGACAGGAAGAAACTATGGCTACACCTTC.

This chain uses TRBV7-8 with TRBJ1-6; a possible D gene is TRBD1 (6 bases). Germline V gene data show CDR1 as SGHVS and CDR2 as FQNEAQ. The CDR3 has 17 amino acids. V was shortened by 0 bases and J by 0 bases, with 9 bases between the two germline ends. The CDR3 reads CASSLARGRSYNSPLHF. The CDR3, as DNA: TGTGCCAGCAGCTTAGCCAGGGGACGCTCCTATAATTCACCCCTCCACTTT.

The V call is TRBV3-1 (or the pseudogene TRBV3-2), the J call TRBJ2-3; 8 bases are a match to TRBD2. The V gene end was trimmed by 5 bases and the J gene end by 6 bases; junction bases not matched to a gene: 10. CDR3 length: 15 amino acids. Per germline, CDR1 LGHDT and CDR2 YNNKEL (reference sequence). The CDR3 coding sequence is TGTGCCAGCAGCTTAGAGCGGGGGCCGGGGGATACGCAGTATTTT. This encodes CASSLERGPGDTQYF.

The V and J genes are TRBV19 and TRBJ1-5; the D is unclear. CDR3 size: 15 residues. Per the germline V gene, CDR1 is LNHDA and CDR2 is SQIVND (reference sequence). V shed 0 bases and J shed 1 base, with 7 bases lying between them. As DNA, the CDR3 is TGTGCCAGTAGTATAGATCAGAGGAGCAATCAGCCCCAGCATTTT. Residues: CASSIDQRSNQPQHF.

This chain links TRBV28 with TRBJ1-1; TRBD1 matches 7 bases. This CDR3 has 15 residues. Germline-derived CDR1 and CDR2 are MDHEN and SYDVKM. The junction had 8 bases not matched to a gene; V was cut back by 6 bases and J by 1 base. The CDR3 region has the DNA TGTGCCAGCAGCAAGGGGGCGAAGGGGAACACTGAAGCTTTCTTT. Its translation is CASSKGAKGNTEAFF.

This sequence joins TRBV29-1 and TRBJ1-2; 9 nucleotides agree with TRBD1. The J segment lost 3 bases and the V segment lost 5 bases, leaving 4 bases of the junction unmatched. The V gene's germline CDR1 is SQVTM and CDR2 ANQGSEA. The CDR3 totals 13 residues. Here the CDR3 DNA reads TGCAGCGTTTCACAGGGGGCAGACTATGGCTACACCTTC. Translation gives CSVSQGADYGYTF.

The chain is built from TRBV19 and TRBJ2-3; TRBD1 matches at 12 bases. The J segment lost 6 bases and the V segment lost 4 bases, leaving 2 bases of the junction unmatched. Germline CDR1 reads LNHDA; CDR2 reads SQIVND (reference sequence). The CDR3 has 14 amino acids. CDR3 bases: TGTGCCAGTAGTAGGGGACAGGGGGCTGATACGCAGTATTTT. Translation gives CASSRGQGADTQYF.

This sequence joins TRBV19 and TRBJ1-4, with 10 positions matching TRBD1. The CDR3 contains 16 residues. J was trimmed by 7 bases and V by 4 bases; bases with no gene match: 9. Germline V gene data show CDR1 as LNHDA and CDR2 as SQIVND (reference sequence). The CDR3 protein is CASSRRQGAVGEKLFF. CDR3 coding DNA: TGTGCCAGTAGTAGACGACAGGGGGCCGTGGGTGAAAAACTGTTTTTT.

The chain recombines TRBV12-3 or TRBV12-4 with TRBJ2-5, with 9 positions matching TRBD2. The ends lost 9 bases at V and 5 bases at J; junction bases unmatched: 4. The CDR3 loop spans 12 amino acids. This CDR3 is CASRGGDETQYF. The CDR3 nucleotides read TGTGCCAGTCGCGGGGGGGACGAGACCCAGTACTTC.

The chain uses TRBV18 and TRBJ2-5; 8 nucleotides match TRBD1. Germline V lookup: CDR1 KGHSH, CDR2 LQKENI. The CDR3 extends over 18 amino acids. With V trimmed by 5 bases and J by 1 base, 15 bases remained unmatched. CDR3 nucleotides: TGTGCCAGCTCAGGGACAGGAGTGGGGCCAAGGGTCCAAGAGACCCAGTACTTC. Translation: CASSGTGVGPRVQETQYF.

This clone was seen only once. Written as DNA, the CDR3 is TGTGCCACCACAGGGGGATCTACTAATGAAAAACTGTTTTTT. It translates to CATTGGSTNEKLFF. V and J are TRBV28 and TRBJ1-4, with TRBD1 matching over 8 bases. The V and J ends lost 10 bases and 2 bases, in that order; junction bases with no gene match: 6. The CDR3 is made up of 14 amino acids. Germline V CDR1 and CDR2: MDHEN, SYDVKM.

The V call is TRBV13, the J call TRBJ1-2; tentative D call: TRBD1 (6 bases). The germline gives CDR1 PRHDT, CDR2 FYEKMQ (reference sequence). Trimming cost V 2 bases and J 2 bases, with 9 bases left between them. There are 14 residues in the CDR3. CDR3 DNA sequence: TGTGCCAGCAGCTTATTTCAGGGGAACTATGGCTACACCTTC. Translated: CASSLFQGNYGYTF.

The V gene is TRBV6-5, the J gene TRBJ1-1; possibly TRBD1 for D (6 bases). V was clipped by 6 bases and J by 1 base, with 9 bases between them. CDR3 length: 13 residues. Germline loops: CDR1 MNHEY, CDR2 SVGAGI. The CDR3 sequence is CASRTDRNTEAFF. The CDR3 nucleotides read TGTGCCAGCAGGACGGACAGGAACACTGAAGCTTTCTTT.

This clone was observed a handful of times. The chain joins TRBV2 to TRBJ1-1; D unresolved. CDR1 and CDR2 (germline): SNHLY, FYNNEI. V lost 2 bases and J lost 2, with 12 bases in between. CDR3 length equals 15 residues. The CDR3 is CASSEMGSPNTEAFF. CDR3 coding DNA: TGTGCCAGCAGTGAAATGGGCAGCCCCAACACTGAAGCTTTCTTT.

The chain's CDR3 is CASSLVGTVANYGYTF. The CDR3, as DNA: TGTGCCAGCAGCTTAGTTGGGACAGTAGCTAACTATGGCTACACCTTC. The rearrangement joins TRBV7-2 to TRBJ1-2, with 7 bases matching TRBD1. CDR3 length: 16 amino acids. The germline CDR1 and CDR2 sequences are SGHTA and FQGNSA. V trimming: 1 base; J trimming: 0 bases; junction bases outside the gene matches: 5.

The table lists this clone with a count of one. The chain links TRBV7-8 to TRBJ2-1; 9 nucleotides line up with TRBD2. Germline V gives CDR1 SGHVS, CDR2 FQNEAQ. The CDR3 length is 14 residues. Trimming removed 5 bases from V and 8 bases from J; junction bases left unmatched: 7. This CDR3 reads CASSPYSGSDEQFF. CDR3 bases: TGTGCCAGCAGCCCGTATAGCGGGAGTGATGAGCAGTTCTTC.

The chain links TRBV5-6 to TRBJ2-3, with 9 nucleotides matching TRBD2. V lost 1 base, J lost 3 bases, and 0 bases stayed unmatched. The germline V gene has CDR1 SGHDT and CDR2 YYEEEE. CDR3 size: 14 residues. The CDR3, as DNA: TGTGCCAGCAGCTTGACTAGCGGGACAGATACGCAGTATTTT. Translated, it gives CASSLTSGTDTQYF.

The genes are TRBV13 and TRBJ2-5; D might be TRBD2 (5 bases). The germline V gene has CDR1 PRHDT and CDR2 FYEKMQ (reference sequence). The CDR3 spans 20 residues. V was pared by 4 bases and J by 5 bases, with 32 bases between. The DNA of the CDR3 is TGTGCCAGCAGCTCCTCATACACCGAACGAACTAGTTATCCCTGGGAGACCCAGTACTTC. Protein sequence: CASSSSYTERTSYPWETQYF.

The V call is TRBV7-8, the J call TRBJ1-2; 11 bases are a match to TRBD1. The V gene's germline CDR1 is SGHVS and CDR2 FQNEAQ. Trimming took 1 base from V and 3 from J; bases not matched to a gene: 4. This CDR3 region has 16 residues. CDR3 sequence (DNA): TGTGCCAGCAGCTTAGAGGGACAGGGGGGATACTATGGCTACACCTTC. Protein sequence: CASSLEGQGGYYGYTF.

The chain has TRBV3-1 (or the pseudogene TRBV3-2) and TRBJ2-7, with D possibly TRBD1 on 6 matching bases. Trimming left V 1 base short and J 1 base short, with 8 bases between. Germline V gene data show CDR1 as LGHDT and CDR2 as YNNKEL (reference sequence). The CDR3 runs to 14 residues. Written as DNA, the CDR3 is TGTGCCAGCAGCCAAGGAACAGGGTCCTACGAGCAGTACTTC. This gives the protein CASSQGTGSYEQYF.

The chain links TRBV28 to TRBJ1-4; D is uncertain. CDR1 and CDR2 from the germline V gene are MDHEN and SYDVKM. V was shortened by 3 bases and J by 14 bases, with 19 bases between the two germline ends. CDR3 length: 14 amino acids. The CDR3 here is CASSLPPPLALLFF. In DNA form, the CDR3 reads TGTGCCAGCAGTTTGCCTCCCCCGCTGGCCTTGCTGTTTTTT.